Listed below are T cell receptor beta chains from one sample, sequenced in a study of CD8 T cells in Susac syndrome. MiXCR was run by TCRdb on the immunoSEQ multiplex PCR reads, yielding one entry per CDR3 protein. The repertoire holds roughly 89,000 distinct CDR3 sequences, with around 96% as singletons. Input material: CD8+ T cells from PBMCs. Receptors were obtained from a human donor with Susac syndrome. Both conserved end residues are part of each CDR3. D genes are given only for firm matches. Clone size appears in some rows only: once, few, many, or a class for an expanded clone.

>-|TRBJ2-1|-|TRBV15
TGTGCCACCAGCAGAACCCCATACAATGAGCAGTTCTTC
CATSRTPYNEQFF
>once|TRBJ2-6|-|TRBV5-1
TGCGCCAGCAGCTTGGCGGGAAACTCTGGGGCCAACGTCCTGACTTTC
CASSLAGNSGANVLTF
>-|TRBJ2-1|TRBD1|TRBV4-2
TGTGCCAGCAGCCAAGGGACAGGGGCCTACAATGAGCAGTTCTTC
CASSQGTGAYNEQFF
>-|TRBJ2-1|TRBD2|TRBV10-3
TGTGCCATCAGTCCTAGCGGGGGACCCCCCAATGAGCAGTTCTTC
CAISPSGGPPNEQFF
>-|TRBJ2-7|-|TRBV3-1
TGTGCCAGCAGCCAAGATGAGACCTACGAGCAGTACTTC
CASSQDETYEQYF
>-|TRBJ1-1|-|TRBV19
TGTGCCAGTTTAGTTGGAACTGAAGCTTTCTTT
CASLVGTEAFF
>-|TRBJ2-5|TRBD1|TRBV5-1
TGCGCCAGCAGCTTGGAAGTCACAGGGGCGGGTGAGACCCAGTACTTC
CASSLEVTGAGETQYF
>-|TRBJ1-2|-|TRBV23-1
TGCGCCAGCAGTCAGTCCTTACAGGGTGTCTTCGATGGCTACACCTTC
CASSQSLQGVFDGYTF
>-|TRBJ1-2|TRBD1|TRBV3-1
TGTGCCAGCAGCCAAGAGGGGGACAGGGTGCATGGCTACACCTTC
CASSQEGDRVHGYTF
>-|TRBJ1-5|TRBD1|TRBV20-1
TGCAGTGCTAGGGGACAGACCAATCAGCCCCAGCATTTT
CSARGQTNQPQHF
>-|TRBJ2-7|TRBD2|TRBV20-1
TGCAGTGCTAGAGACAATCTGGGGGGTTGGAGCGGGAGGGACTACGAGCAGTACTTC
CSARDNLGGWSGRDYEQYF
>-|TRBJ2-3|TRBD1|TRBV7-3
TGTGCCAGCAGCACTCCGGGACAGCACACAGATACGCAGTATTTT
CASSTPGQHTDTQYF
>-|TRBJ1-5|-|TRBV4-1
TGCGCCAGCAGCCAGAGGGAGGGGTCCGGGCAGCCCCAGCATTTT
CASSQREGSGQPQHF
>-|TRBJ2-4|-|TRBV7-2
TGTGCCAGCAGCCCCGCGGCCTCCTCTCAGTACTTC
CASSPAASSQYF
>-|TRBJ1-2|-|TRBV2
TGTGCCAGCAGTGGCGGGGGCGAGAAAGGCTACACCTTC
CASSGGGEKGYTF
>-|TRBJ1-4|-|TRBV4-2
TGTGCCAGCAGCCAAGTTAATGAAAAACTGTTTTTT
CASSQVNEKLFF
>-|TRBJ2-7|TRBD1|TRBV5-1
TGCGCCAGCAGCTTGGACGGGACAGCTTACTACGAGCAGTACTTC
CASSLDGTAYYEQYF
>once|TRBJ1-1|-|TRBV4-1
TGCGCCAGCAGCCAAGAAGGGGTGTGGGGCACTGAAGCTTTCTTT
CASSQEGVWGTEAFF
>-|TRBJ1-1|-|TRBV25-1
TGTGCCAGCAGTTTTTATTCGGTAGGGTCTGCTGAAGCTTTCTTT
CASSFYSVGSAEAFF
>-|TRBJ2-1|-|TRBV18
TGTGCCAGCTCACGGCGGGTGGACACGACCTACAATGAGCAGTTCTTC
CASSRRVDTTYNEQFF
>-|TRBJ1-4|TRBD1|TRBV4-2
TGTGCCAGCAGCCAAGCTACCCGGACAGGCACAACTAATGAAAAACTGTTTTTT
CASSQATRTGTTNEKLFF
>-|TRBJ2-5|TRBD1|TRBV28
TGTGCCAGCAGTCCCTCTGAGGGGGCAGAGACCCAGTACTTC
CASSPSEGAETQYF
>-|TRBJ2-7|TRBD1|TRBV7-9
TGTGCCAGCAGCACACGACAGGGAGTACGCTCCTACGAGCAGTACTTC
CASSTRQGVRSYEQYF